The text below deals with one T cell receptor (beta chain). These data come from a study of shared clonotypes between healthy human individuals. In the sorted-subset replicate PCRs, about 190 ng DNA, tens of thousands of T cell genomes, was used. Some clones are missing from TCRdb's copy, which holds only in-frame ones; the method was immunoSEQ multiplex PCR. The sample yields 800,000 to 1,200,000 clones, more than 75% seen once. CD4+ cells were split into CD45RA+ naive and CD45RA-negative memory subsets. Sequenced sample: memory CD4+ T cells from PBMCs. Subset in this sample: CD45RA-negative fraction. This TCR derives from a man younger than 35 in good health. Some clones in this sample may be carry-over from other donors' samples.

Here the CDR3 DNA reads TGCGCCAGCAGAGCTAGCGGGAGTGATGAGCAGTTCTTC. It is translated as CASRASGSDEQFF. The V call is TRBV10-2, the J call TRBJ2-1, with TRBD2 matching over 10 bases. Germline values: CDR1 WSHSY, CDR2 SAAADI. The V and J ends lost 6 bases and 8 bases, in that order; junction bases with no gene match: 4. The CDR3 extends over 13 amino acids.